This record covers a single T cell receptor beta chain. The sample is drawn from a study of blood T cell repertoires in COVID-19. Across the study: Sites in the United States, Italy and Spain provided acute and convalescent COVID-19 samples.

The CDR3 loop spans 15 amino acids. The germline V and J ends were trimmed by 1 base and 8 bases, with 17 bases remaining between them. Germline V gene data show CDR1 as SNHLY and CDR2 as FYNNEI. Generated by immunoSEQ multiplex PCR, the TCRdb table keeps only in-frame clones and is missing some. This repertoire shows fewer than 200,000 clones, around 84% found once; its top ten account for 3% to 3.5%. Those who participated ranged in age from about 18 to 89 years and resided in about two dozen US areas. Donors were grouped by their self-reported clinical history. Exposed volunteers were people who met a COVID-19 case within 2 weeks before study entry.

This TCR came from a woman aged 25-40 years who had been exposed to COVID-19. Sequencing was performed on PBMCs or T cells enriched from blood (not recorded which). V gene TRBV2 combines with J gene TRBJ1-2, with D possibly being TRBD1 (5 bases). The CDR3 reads CASSEGSGVMRGYTF. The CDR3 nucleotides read TGTGCCAGCAGTGAAGGGTCGGGGGTAATGAGGGGCTACACCTTC.